This paragraph covers one T cell receptor (beta chain) sequence. Its antigen remains unidentified. The germline gene is not matched at one end of the junction; a read error may be the cause. The CDR3 is 13 residues long. The V gene's germline CDR1 is SEHNR and CDR2 FQNEAQ (reference sequence). This record belongs to a study of cytomegalovirus exposure and HLA in healthy donors. Whole-study context: There were roughly 80 million unique TCRs (from HLA-typed donors) in an early data release.

13 Jbeta primers and 60 Vbeta primers were used for the PCR. As handled by the study authors: Unique TCR beta chains numbered 80 million to 95 million in a later analysis, with some 9.9 million shared. Generated by immunoSEQ multiplex PCR, the TCRdb table keeps only in-frame clones and is missing some. Clonal size and the V and J genes are those of that table, whereas D and trimming came from the DNA. The data contain about 150,000 clones, about 82% of them seen just once; the ten biggest clones take up approximately 4.2%. Overall study findings and caveats: When analyzed later, the rates of TCR association showed variation by HLA locus, with DRB1 the most and HLA-C the fewest.

The chain is built from TRBV7-9 and TRBJ1-1; D may be TRBD1 (6 bases). The clonotype comes from a woman between 40 and 50 years old in good health and CMV-seropositive. Material: PBMCs. The CDR3 DNA reads TGTTCCAGCAGCTACGACACAGGGCTTGAAGCTTTCTTT. Its protein product is CSSSYDTGLEAFF.